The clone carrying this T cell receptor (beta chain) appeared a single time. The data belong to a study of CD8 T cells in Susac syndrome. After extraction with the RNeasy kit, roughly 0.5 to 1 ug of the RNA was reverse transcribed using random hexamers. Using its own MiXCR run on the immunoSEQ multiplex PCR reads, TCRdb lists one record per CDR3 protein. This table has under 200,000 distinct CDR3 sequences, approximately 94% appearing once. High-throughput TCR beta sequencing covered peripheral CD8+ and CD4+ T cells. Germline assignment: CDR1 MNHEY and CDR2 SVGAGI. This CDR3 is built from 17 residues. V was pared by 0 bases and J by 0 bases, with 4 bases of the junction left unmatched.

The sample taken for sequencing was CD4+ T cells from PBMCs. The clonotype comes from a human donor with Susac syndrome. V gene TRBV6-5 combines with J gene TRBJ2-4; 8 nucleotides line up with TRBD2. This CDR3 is CASSYSGLGGAKNIQYF. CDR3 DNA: TGTGCCAGCAGTTACTCGGGACTAGGGGGAGCCAAAAACATTCAGTACTTC.